Below are 10 T cell receptor beta chains sequenced from a single sample in a study of cytomegalovirus exposure and HLA in healthy donors. 60 Vbeta and 13 Jbeta primers were used in PCR. The assay was immunoSEQ multiplex PCR, and TCRdb's table has in-frame clones only and misses some. The sample yields more than 150,000 clones, around 83% seen once. Sequencing was performed on PBMCs. All receptors derive from a man over 45 in good health and CMV-seronegative.

The V and J genes are TRBV4-2 and TRBJ1-6, with TRBD1 matching over 8 bases. This CDR3 has 14 amino acids. Germline loops: CDR1 LGHNA, CDR2 YNFKEQ. Trimming took 3 bases from V and 9 from J; bases not matched to a gene: 4. The CDR3 DNA sequence: TGTGCCAGCAGCCAGGGACAGGCACTTTCACCCCTCCACTTT. Amino acids: CASSQGQALSPLHF.

The chain links TRBV10-3 to TRBJ1-3; 9 bases match TRBD1. There are 16 residues in the CDR3. The germline CDR1 and CDR2 sequences are ENHRY and SYGVKD. V was clipped by 3 bases and J by 4 bases; unmatched bases: 7. DNA for the CDR3: TGTGCCATCAGTGACCGGGACAGGGCGTACGGAAACACCATATATTTT. Its translation is CAISDRDRAYGNTIYF.

The chain joins TRBV5-1 to TRBJ2-5; 9 bases map to TRBD2. Germline CDR1 reads SGHRS; CDR2 reads YFSETQ. J lost 5 bases, V lost 0 bases, and 8 bases had no gene match. The CDR3 contains 16 residues. This CDR3 reads CASSLVPGGGEETQYF. The CDR3 bases are TGCGCCAGCAGCTTGGTACCCGGCGGGGGGGAGGAGACCCAGTACTTC.

The rearrangement joins TRBV7-2 to TRBJ1-5; D is possibly TRBD1 (6 bases). Trimming left V 6 bases short and J 3 bases short, with 12 bases between. The CDR3 runs to 14 residues. Germline V CDR1 and CDR2: SGHTA, FQGNSA. The CDR3 region is CASSPNRDNQPQHF. In nucleotides, the CDR3 is TGTGCCAGCAGTCCGAACAGGGACAATCAGCCCCAGCATTTT.

The chain is built from TRBV2 and TRBJ1-3; 9 bases agree with TRBD1. The CDR3 is made up of 16 amino acids. The ends lost 3 bases at V and 0 bases at J; junction bases unmatched: 3. Germline V lookup: CDR1 SNHLY, CDR2 FYNNEI. The CDR3 coding sequence is TGTGCCAGCAGTGAGGACAGGGGCAGCTCTGGAAACACCATATATTTT. Its protein product is CASSEDRGSSGNTIYF.

The V and J genes are TRBV9 and TRBJ1-1, with 7 bases that match TRBD1. Germline CDR1 and CDR2: SGDLS and YYNGEE. V gave up 4 bases and J gave up 2 bases; unmatched junction bases: 8. The CDR3 covers 15 residues. The CDR3 bases are TGTGCCAGCAGCTCCCGACAGGGAGGAAACACTGAAGCTTTCTTT. It specifies CASSSRQGGNTEAFF. Together with reference TRBV9 and TRBJ1-1, the CDR3 gives the full variable domain: DSGVTQTPKHLITATGQRVTLRCSPRSGDLSVYWYQQSLDQGLQFLIQYYNGEERAKGNILERFSAQQFPDLHSELNLSSLELGDSALYFCASSSRQGGNTEAFFGQGTRLTVV.

Only one count was recorded for this clone. This chain uses TRBV5-1 with TRBJ2-5, with D perhaps TRBD2 (5 bases). The J call may be faulty, since TRBJ2-7 better matches the DNA end. Germline V gene sequence: CDR1 SGHRS, CDR2 YFSETQ. The CDR3 sequence is 15 residues long. The CDR3 DNA follows: TGCGCCAGCAGCATTTTGAGCGGTCCCTTCTACGAGCAGTACTTC. The encoded protein is CASSILSGPFYEQYF.

This chain joins TRBV4-3 and TRBJ2-5; 7 nucleotides align to TRBD2. The J call may be wrong; the DNA end is better matched by TRBJ2-7. CDR3 length equals 16 residues. The germline gives CDR1 LGHNA, CDR2 YSLEER. CDR3 bases: TGCGCCAGCAGCCAAGATATGATAGCGGGCTCCTACGAGCAGTACTTC. Protein product: CASSQDMIAGSYEQYF.

The chain carries TRBV29-1 and TRBJ2-7; 7 nucleotides line up with TRBD1. The CDR3 loop spans 12 amino acids. Unmatched junction bases numbered 5, after V lost 1 base and J lost 8 bases. Germline loops: CDR1 SQVTM, CDR2 ANQGSEA. CDR3 loop: CSVEGDRVKQYF. CDR3 in DNA: TGCAGCGTTGAAGGGGACAGAGTAAAGCAGTACTTC.

This clone appeared once. Other DNA sequences of this sample code for an identical CDR3. The chain has TRBV4-1 and TRBJ1-6; D unclear. This CDR3 has 17 residues. Germline values: CDR1 MGHRA, CDR2 YSYEKL. V was shortened by 1 base and J by 4 bases, with 14 bases between the two germline ends. CDR3 coding DNA: TGCGCCAGCAGCCAAGTCGCAGAGCGCTCTTATAATTCACCCCTCCACTTT. Amino acid sequence: CASSQVAERSYNSPLHF.